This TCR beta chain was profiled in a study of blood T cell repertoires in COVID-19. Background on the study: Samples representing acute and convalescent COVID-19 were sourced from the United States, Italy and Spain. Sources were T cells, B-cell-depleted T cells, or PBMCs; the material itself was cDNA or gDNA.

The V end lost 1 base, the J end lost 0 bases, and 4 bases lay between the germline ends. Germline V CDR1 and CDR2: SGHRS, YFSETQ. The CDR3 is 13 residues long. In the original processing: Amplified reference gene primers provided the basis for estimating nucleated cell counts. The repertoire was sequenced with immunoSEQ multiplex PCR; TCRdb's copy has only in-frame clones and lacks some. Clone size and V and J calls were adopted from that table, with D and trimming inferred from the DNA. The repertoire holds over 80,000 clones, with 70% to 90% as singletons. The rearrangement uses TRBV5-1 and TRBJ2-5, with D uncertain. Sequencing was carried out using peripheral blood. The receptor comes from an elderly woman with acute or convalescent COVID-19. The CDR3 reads CASSLRDQETQYF. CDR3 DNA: TGCGCCAGCAGCTTGCGGGACCAAGAGACCCAGTACTTC.